This T cell receptor (beta chain) was identified in a study of T cell responses to AZD1222 COVID-19 vaccine (dated by TCRdb to about 2021). Regarding the complete study: AZD1222 recipients with second doses at about 4 weeks or about 12 weeks were pooled, because spike-specific TCR depth and breadth did not differ between schedules. TCR sequencing was performed for some 250 trial participants, of whom about 210 were given two doses of AZD1222 and approximately 25 were given two doses of MenACWY control vaccine. Trial participants were enrolled into age subgroups of 18-55, 56-69 and 70-plus years, which contained about 160, 30 and 59 TCR-sequenced participants, respectively. The research as a whole found: Vaccine-associated CD4 TCRs spanned the whole spike protein, with dominant responses in regions 160-218 and 743-854. Conclusions about previously exposed vaccinees were limited because only six AZD1222 recipients were SARS-CoV-2 seropositive at baseline. Reportedly, close to half of the unique spike-specific TCRs recognized epitopes lying outside the regions that are mutated in the B.1.351 and B.1.1.7 variants. A significant rise in spike-specific TCR breadth and depth was observed after two AZD1222 doses relative to day 0 and relative to MenACWY recipients. Participants were mostly white British, with more females than males. The authors suggested clonal diversity may have been underestimated. Because no samples from the day 14 peak response were available, repertoires could be characterized only after the peak T cell response. The 56-69-year group was small, and its depth increase did not reach significance, likely because of low power.

The label giving this sample's time point can be read as: baseline before first vaccination. Vaccinee samples were obtained from the UK trials COV001 and COV002, which included a single-blind randomized controlled phase 2/3 trial of AZD1222 (ChAdOx1 nCoV-19) in healthy adults. For TCRbeta chain sequencing, PBMC samples were collected from trial participants at day 0 and at day 28 after the second dose. To note about this clone: Its antigen is not yet known. Per-nucleotide qualities are absent, and no much larger clonotype sits a single base away.

From the cysteine through the phenylalanine, the CDR3 covers 14 amino acids. The sequence is cut down to CDR3 DNA, 42 bases in frame from base 1. Trimming takes 3 bases from V and 2 bases from J, and the germline ends sit 10 bases apart. The germline V gene supplies CDR1 MNHNS and CDR2 SASEGT. The CDR3 regions of human TCRbeta chains were subjected to immunosequencing. In the authors' own workflow: TCRs in the repertoires were matched against a reference library of SARS-CoV-2-specific TCRs that had been generated with the MIRA antigen-specificity platform. Breadth was defined as the fraction of unique TCRs that were SARS-CoV-2-associated. Depth was defined as the fraction of total T cells that were SARS-CoV-2-associated. Using the MIRA data, each spike-specific TCR was assigned both to the spike region to which the TCR was reactive and to a CD4 or CD8 class. Log10-transformed breadth and depth values were compared by one-way ANOVA with Sidak's multiple comparisons tests. The clones in this table, taken by TCRdb from immuneACCESS, are in-frame only. Not every clone is retained; where verified, under half of the shortfall comes from an unresolved V gene, and the cause of the rest is unknown. V, J and clone size are taken as reported in that table, and D and trimming were inferred from the DNA itself. In all, the sample holds approximately 130,000 clones, and 93% of those were seen once. The top ten clonotypes cover 0.75% to 0.95% of the sample.

Specimen: peripheral blood, collected on day 0 of AZD1222 vaccination. Here the chain combines TRBV6-1 and TRBJ1-2, with the D gene call left open. The clonotype was recovered from an adult in good health. The DNA reads as follows: TGTGCCAGCAGTGATCCCGGGCCCAACTATGGCTACACCTTC. The translation is CASSDPGPNYGYTF.